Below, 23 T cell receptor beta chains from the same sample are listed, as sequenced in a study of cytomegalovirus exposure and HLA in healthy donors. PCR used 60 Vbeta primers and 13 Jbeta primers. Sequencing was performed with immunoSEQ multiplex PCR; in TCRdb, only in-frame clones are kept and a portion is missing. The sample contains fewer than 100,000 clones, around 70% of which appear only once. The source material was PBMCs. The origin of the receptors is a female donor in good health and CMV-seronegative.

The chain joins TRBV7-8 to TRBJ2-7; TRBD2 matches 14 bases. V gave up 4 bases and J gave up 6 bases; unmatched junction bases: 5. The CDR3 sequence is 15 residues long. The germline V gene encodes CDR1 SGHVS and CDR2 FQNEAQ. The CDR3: CASSSGTSGRPEQYF. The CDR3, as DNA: TGTGCCAGCAGCTCTGGGACTAGCGGGAGACCCGAGCAGTACTTC.

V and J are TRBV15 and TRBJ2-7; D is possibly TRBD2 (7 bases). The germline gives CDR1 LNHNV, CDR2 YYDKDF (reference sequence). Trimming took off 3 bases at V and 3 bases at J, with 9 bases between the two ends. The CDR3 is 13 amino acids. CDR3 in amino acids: CATSRGGLYEQYF. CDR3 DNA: TGTGCCACCAGCAGGGGGGGGCTCTACGAGCAGTACTTC. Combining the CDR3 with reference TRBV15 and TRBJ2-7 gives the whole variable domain DAMVIQNPRYQVTQFGKPVTLSCSQTLNHNVMYWYQQKSSQAPKLLFHYYDKDFNNEADTPDNFQSRRPNTSFCFLDIRSPGLGDTAMYLCATSRGGLYEQYFGPGTRLTVT.

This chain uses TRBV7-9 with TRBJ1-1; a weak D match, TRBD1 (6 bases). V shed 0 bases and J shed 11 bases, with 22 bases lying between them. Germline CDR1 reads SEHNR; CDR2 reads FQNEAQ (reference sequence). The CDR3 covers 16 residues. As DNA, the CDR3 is TGTGCCAGCAGCTTAGCGACAGGCCGAGGGGAGAATGGGGCTTTCTTT. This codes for CASSLATGRGENGAFF.

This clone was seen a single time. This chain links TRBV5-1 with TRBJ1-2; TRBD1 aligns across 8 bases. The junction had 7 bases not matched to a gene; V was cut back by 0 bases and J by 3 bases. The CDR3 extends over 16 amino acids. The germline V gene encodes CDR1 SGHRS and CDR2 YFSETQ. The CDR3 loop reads CASSLVRTGRDYGYTF. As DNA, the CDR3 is TGCGCCAGCAGCTTGGTTCGGACAGGGAGGGACTATGGCTACACCTTC.

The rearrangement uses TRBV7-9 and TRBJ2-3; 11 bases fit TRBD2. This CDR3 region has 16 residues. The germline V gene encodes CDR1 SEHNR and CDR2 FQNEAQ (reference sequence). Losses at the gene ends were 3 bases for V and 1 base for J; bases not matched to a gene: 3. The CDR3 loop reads CASSFETSGGTDTQYF. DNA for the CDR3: TGTGCCAGCAGCTTCGAGACTAGCGGGGGCACAGATACGCAGTATTTT.

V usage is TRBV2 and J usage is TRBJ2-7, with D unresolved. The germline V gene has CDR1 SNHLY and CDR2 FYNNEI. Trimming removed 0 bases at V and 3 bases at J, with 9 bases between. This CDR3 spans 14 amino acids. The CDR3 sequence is CASSEAAAGYEQYF. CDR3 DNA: TGTGCCAGCAGTGAAGCGGCGGCCGGCTACGAGCAGTACTTC.

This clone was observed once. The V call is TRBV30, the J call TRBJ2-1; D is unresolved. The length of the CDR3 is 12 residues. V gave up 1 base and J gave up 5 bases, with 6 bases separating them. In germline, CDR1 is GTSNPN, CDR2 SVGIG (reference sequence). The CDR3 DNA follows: TGTGCCTGGAGTGCTTCTCACAATGAGCAGTTCTTC. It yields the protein CAWSASHNEQFF.

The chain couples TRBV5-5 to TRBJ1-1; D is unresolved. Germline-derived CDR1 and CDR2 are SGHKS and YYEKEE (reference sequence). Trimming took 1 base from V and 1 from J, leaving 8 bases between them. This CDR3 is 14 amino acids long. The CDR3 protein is CASSLYSQNTEAFF. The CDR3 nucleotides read TGTGCCAGCAGCTTGTACAGTCAGAACACTGAAGCTTTCTTT.

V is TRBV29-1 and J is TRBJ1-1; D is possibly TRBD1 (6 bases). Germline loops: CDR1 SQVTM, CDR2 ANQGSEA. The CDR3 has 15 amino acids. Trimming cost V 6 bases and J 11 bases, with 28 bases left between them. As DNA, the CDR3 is TGCAGCGTCTTTTTGGGGGACCCCCAGGCAACAGGGGCTTTCTTT. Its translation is CSVFLGDPQATGAFF.

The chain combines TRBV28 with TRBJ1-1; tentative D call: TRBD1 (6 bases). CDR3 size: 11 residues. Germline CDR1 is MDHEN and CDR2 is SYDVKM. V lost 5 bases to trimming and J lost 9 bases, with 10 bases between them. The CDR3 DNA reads TGTGCCAGCAGTCTTCAGGGGAAAGCTTTCTTT. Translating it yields CASSLQGKAFF.

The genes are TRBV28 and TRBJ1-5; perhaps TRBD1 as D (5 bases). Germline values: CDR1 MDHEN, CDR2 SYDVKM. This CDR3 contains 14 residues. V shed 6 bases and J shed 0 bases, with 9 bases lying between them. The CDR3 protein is CASRADSSNQPQHF. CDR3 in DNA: TGTGCCAGCAGAGCTGACAGTAGCAATCAGCCCCAGCATTTT. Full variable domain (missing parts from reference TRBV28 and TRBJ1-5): DVKVTQSSRYLVKRTGEKVFLECVQDMDHENMFWYRQDPGLGLRLIYFSYDVKMKEKGDIPEGYSVSREKKERFSLILESASTNQTSMYLCASRADSSNQPQHFGDGTRLSIL.

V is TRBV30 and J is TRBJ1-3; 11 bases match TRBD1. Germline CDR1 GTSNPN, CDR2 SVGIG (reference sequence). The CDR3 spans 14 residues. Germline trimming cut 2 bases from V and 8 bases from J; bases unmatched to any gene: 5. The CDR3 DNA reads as TGTGCCTGGAGTCCGGACAGGGGGCAGTACACCATATATTTT. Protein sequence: CAWSPDRGQYTIYF.

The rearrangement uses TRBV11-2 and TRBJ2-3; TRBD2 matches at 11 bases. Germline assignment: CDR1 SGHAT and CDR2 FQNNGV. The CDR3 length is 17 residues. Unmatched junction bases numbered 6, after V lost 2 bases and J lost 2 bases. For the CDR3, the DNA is TGTGCCAGCAGCTTACTTGCTAGCGGGGGGCACACAGATACGCAGTATTTT. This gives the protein CASSLLASGGHTDTQYF.

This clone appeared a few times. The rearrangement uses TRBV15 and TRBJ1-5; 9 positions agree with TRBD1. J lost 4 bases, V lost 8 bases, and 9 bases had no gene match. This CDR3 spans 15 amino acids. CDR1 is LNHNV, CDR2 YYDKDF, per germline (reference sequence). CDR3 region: CATVDRDRVNQPQHF. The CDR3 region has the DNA TGTGCCACCGTTGACCGGGACAGGGTGAATCAGCCCCAGCATTTT.

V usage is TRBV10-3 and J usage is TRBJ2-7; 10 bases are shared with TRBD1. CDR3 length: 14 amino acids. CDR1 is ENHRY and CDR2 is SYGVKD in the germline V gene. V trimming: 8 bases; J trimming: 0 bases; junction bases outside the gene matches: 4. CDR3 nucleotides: TGTGCCATCCGAGGGACAGGGGTCTCCTACGAGCAGTACTTC. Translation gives CAIRGTGVSYEQYF.

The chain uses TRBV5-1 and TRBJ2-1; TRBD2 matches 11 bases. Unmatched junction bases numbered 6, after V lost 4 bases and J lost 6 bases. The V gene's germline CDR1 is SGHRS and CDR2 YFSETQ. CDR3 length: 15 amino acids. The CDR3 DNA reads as TGCGCCAGCAGCGCGGGGACTAGCGGAGGCAATGAGCAGTTCTTC. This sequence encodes CASSAGTSGGNEQFF.

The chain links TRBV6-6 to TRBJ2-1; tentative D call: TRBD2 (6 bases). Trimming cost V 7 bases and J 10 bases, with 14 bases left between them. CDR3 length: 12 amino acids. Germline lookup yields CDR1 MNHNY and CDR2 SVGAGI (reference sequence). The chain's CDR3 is CASKGLHPEQFF. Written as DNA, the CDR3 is TGTGCCAGCAAGGGACTCCACCCCGAGCAGTTCTTC.

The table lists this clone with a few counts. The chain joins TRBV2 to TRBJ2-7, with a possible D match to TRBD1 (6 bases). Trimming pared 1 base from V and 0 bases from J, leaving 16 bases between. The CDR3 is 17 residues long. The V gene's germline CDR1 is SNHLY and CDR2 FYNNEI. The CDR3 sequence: CASSEEAGAEVSYEQYF. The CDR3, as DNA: TGTGCCAGCAGTGAAGAGGCAGGGGCCGAGGTCTCCTACGAGCAGTACTTC.

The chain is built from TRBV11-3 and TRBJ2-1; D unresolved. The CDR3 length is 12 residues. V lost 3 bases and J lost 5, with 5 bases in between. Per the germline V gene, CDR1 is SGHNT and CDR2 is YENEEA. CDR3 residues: CASSFVNNEQFF. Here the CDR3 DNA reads TGTGCCAGCAGCTTTGTCAACAATGAGCAGTTCTTC.

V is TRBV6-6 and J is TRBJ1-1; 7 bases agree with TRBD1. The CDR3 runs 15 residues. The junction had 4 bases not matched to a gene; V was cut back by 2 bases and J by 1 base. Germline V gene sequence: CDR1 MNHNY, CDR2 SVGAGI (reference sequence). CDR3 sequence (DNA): TGTGCCAGCAGTTACGGGACAGAAACGAACACTGAAGCTTTCTTT. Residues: CASSYGTETNTEAFF.

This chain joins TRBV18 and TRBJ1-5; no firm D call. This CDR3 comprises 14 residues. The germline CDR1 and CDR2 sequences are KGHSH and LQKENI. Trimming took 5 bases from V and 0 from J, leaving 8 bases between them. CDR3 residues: CASSGQNSNQPQHF. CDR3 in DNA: TGTGCCAGCTCAGGGCAGAATAGCAATCAGCCCCAGCATTTT. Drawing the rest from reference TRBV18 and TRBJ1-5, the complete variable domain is NAGVMQNPRHLVRRRGQEARLRCSPMKGHSHVYWYRQLPEEGLKFMVYLQKENIIDESGMPKERFSAEFPKEGPSILRIQQVVRGDSAAYFCASSGQNSNQPQHFGDGTRLSIL.

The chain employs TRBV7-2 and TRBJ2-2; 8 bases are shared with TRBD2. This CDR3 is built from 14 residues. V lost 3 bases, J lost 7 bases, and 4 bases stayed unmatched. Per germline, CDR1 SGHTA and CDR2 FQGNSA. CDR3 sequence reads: CASSFGGAGGELFF. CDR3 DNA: TGTGCCAGCAGCTTCGGGGGGGCTGGCGGGGAGCTGTTTTTT.

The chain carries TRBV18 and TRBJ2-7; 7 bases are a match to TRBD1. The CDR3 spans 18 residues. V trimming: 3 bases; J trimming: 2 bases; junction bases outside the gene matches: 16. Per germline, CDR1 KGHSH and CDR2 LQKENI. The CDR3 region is CASSPQRSETGSPYEQYF. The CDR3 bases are TGTGCCAGCTCACCCCAGAGGAGCGAGACAGGGTCCCCCTACGAGCAGTACTTC. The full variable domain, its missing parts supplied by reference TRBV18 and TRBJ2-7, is NAGVMQNPRHLVRRRGQEARLRCSPMKGHSHVYWYRQLPEEGLKFMVYLQKENIIDESGMPKERFSAEFPKEGPSILRIQQVVRGDSAAYFCASSPQRSETGSPYEQYFGPGTRLTVT.